These T cell receptor beta chains were read from a single sample in a study of T-cell memory formation after mild COVID-19. MiXCR, applied by TCRdb to the 5' RACE reads, yields one record per CDR3 protein. The sample records about 350,000 distinct CDR3 sequences, approximately 14% being singletons. Material: PBMCs or a T cell subset sorted from them (not recorded which). The source is a man aged 18 to 30 who had mild COVID-19 (a few samples of this study predate the infection). Cell type and time point are not known. Each CDR3 is given with its conserved first and last residue. The D gene is left open where the match is weak. Rows give clone size only sometimes, using once, few, many, or a class for an expanded clone.

CDR3 DNA: TGCGCCAGCAGCTTGCCCGGGGGAGATACGCAGTATTTT
CDR3 protein: CASSLPGGDTQYF
J gene: TRBJ2-3
D gene: NA
V gene: TRBV5-1
clone size: many

CDR3 DNA: TGCGCCAGCAGCTTCCAAGCGAGCTCCTACGAGCAGTACTTC
CDR3 protein: CASSFQASSYEQYF
J gene: TRBJ2-7
D gene: NA
V gene: TRBV5-1
clone size: many

CDR3 DNA: TGCAGTGCTAGAGCCGGGAAAAACACCGGGGAGCTGTTTTTT
CDR3 protein: CSARAGKNTGELFF
J gene: TRBJ2-2
D gene: NA
V gene: TRBV20-1
clone size: few

CDR3 DNA: TGTGCCTCGAGACGAGGGACAGCACAGACTAGCACAGATACGCAGTATTTT
CDR3 protein: CASRRGTAQTSTDTQYF
J gene: TRBJ2-3
D gene: TRBD1
V gene: TRBV10-3
clone size: NA

CDR3 DNA: TGTGCCAGCAGTCGACTAGCGGGGGAGACAGATACGCAGTATTTT
CDR3 protein: CASSRLAGETDTQYF
J gene: TRBJ2-3
D gene: TRBD2
V gene: TRBV6-5
clone size: NA

CDR3 DNA: TGTGCCAGCAGTCCCAGGGTGTACTATGGCTACACCTTC
CDR3 protein: CASSPRVYYGYTF
J gene: TRBJ1-2
D gene: NA
V gene: TRBV6-1
clone size: once

CDR3 DNA: TGTGCCAGCAGTTCATCCGGACAGGCGGCAGAAGCTTTCTTT
CDR3 protein: CASSSSGQAAEAFF
J gene: TRBJ1-1
D gene: TRBD1
V gene: TRBV6-2/TRBV6-3
clone size: NA

CDR3 DNA: TGCGCCAGCAGCCCAGGGACAGCAAATTACAATGAGCAGTTCTTC
CDR3 protein: CASSPGTANYNEQFF
J gene: TRBJ2-1
D gene: TRBD1
V gene: TRBV4-3
clone size: many

CDR3 DNA: TGTGCCAGCAGCTTAGGAGGATCCGGGCGGAATACGCAGTATTTT
CDR3 protein: CASSLGGSGRNTQYF
J gene: TRBJ2-3
D gene: NA
V gene: TRBV7-9
clone size: NA

CDR3 DNA: TGTGCCAGCAGCCAACAGGGGCGGGGGTACAATGAGCAGTTCTTC
CDR3 protein: CASSQQGRGYNEQFF
J gene: TRBJ2-1
D gene: NA
V gene: TRBV7-2
clone size: few

CDR3 DNA: TGTGCCACCAGCAGAGATGGATCCCAGCCCCAGTACTTC
CDR3 protein: CATSRDGSQPQYF
J gene: TRBJ2-5
D gene: NA
V gene: TRBV15
clone size: few

CDR3 DNA: TGTGCCAGCAGCTTAACGGACGAGCAGTACTTC
CDR3 protein: CASSLTDEQYF
J gene: TRBJ2-7
D gene: NA
V gene: TRBV7-9
clone size: many

CDR3 DNA: TGTGCCAGCAGCTTACGGGCTAGCGGGGCAAACAATGAGCAGTTCTTC
CDR3 protein: CASSLRASGANNEQFF
J gene: TRBJ2-1
D gene: TRBD2
V gene: TRBV7-9
clone size: many

CDR3 DNA: TGTGCCAGCAGAATGAGGCCAGGAGCTATGGGCTATGGCTACACCTTC
CDR3 protein: CASRMRPGAMGYGYTF
J gene: TRBJ1-2
D gene: NA
V gene: TRBV7-2
clone size: few